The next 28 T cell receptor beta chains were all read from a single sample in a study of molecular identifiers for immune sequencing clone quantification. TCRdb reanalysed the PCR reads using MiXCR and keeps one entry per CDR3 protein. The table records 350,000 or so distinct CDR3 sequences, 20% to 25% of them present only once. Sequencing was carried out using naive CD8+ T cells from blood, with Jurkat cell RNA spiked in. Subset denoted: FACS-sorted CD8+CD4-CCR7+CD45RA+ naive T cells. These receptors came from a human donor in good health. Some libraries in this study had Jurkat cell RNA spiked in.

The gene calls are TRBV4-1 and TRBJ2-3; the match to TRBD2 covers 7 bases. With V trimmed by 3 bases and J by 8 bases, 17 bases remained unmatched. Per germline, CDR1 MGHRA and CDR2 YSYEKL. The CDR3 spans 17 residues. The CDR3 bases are TGCGCCAGCAGCCACCCCACCGGCAGCGGGGTTTCAGGTACGCAGTATTTT. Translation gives CASSHPTGSGVSGTQYF.

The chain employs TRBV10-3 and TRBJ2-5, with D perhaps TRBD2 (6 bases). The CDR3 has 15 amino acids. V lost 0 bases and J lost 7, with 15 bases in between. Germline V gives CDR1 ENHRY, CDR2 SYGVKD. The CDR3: CAISESLGSGATQYF. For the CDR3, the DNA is TGTGCCATCAGTGAGTCGTTGGGGTCGGGAGCGACCCAGTACTTC.

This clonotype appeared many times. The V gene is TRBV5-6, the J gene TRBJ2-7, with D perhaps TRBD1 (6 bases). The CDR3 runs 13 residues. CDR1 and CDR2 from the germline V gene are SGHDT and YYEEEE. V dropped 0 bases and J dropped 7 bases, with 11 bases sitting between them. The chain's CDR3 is CASSLGGPVEQYF. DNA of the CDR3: TGTGCCAGCAGCTTGGGGGGGCCTGTGGAGCAGTACTTC. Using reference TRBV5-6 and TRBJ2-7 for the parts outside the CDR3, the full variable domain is DAGVTQSPTHLIKTRGQQVTLRCSPKSGHDTVSWYQQALGQGPQFIFQYYEEEERQRGNFPDRFSGHQFPNYSSELNVNALLLGDSALYLCASSLGGPVEQYFGPGTRLTVT.

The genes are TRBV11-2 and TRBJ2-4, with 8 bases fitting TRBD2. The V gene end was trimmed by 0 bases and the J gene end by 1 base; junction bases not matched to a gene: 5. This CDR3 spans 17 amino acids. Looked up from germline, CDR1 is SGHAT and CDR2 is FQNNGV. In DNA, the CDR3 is TGTGCCAGCAGCTTAGATTCGGGGGGGGTGGCCAAAAACATTCAGTACTTC. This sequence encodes CASSLDSGGVAKNIQYF.

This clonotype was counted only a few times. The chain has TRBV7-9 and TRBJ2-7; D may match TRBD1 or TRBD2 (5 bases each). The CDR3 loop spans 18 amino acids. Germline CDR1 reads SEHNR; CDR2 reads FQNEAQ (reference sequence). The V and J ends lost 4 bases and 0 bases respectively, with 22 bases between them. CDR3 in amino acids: CASSSTDHGTASSYEQYF. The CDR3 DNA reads TGTGCCAGCAGCTCGACCGACCACGGGACGGCAAGCTCCTACGAGCAGTACTTC.

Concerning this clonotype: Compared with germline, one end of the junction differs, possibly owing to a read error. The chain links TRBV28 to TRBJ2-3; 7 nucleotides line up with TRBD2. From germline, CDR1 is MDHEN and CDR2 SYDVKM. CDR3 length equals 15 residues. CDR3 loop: CASSGPLAVTGTQYF. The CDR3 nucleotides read TGTGCCAGCAGTGGACCTCTAGCGGTCACAGGTACGCAGTATTTT.

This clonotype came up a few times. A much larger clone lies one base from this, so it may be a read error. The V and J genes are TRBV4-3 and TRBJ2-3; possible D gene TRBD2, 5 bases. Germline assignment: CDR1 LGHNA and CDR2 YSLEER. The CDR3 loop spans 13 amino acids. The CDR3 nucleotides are TGCGCCAGCGGCCAAGTTCGCGGGGATACGCAGTATTTT. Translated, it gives CASGQVRGDTQYF.

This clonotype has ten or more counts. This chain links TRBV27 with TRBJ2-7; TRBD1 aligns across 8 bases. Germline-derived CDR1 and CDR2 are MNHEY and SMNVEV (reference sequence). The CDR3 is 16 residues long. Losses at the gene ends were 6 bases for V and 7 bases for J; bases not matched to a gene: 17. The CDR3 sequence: CASSPSGQGGMREQYF. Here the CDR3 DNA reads TGTGCCAGCAGCCCGTCCGGACAGGGCGGGATGAGGGAGCAGTACTTC.

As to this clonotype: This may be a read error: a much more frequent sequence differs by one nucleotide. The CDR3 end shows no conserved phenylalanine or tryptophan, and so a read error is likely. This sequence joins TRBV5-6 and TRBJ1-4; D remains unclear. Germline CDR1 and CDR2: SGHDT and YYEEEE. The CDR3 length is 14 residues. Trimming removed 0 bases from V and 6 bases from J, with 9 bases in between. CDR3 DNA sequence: TGTGCCAGCAGCTTGGGTAGGGCCCATGAAAAACTGTTTCTT. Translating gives CASSLGRAHEKLFL.

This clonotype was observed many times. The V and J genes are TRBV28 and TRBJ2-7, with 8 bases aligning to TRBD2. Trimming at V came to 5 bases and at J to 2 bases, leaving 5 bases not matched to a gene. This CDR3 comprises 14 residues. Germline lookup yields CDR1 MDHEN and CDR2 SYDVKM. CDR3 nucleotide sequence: TGTGCCAGCAGTCCCAGCGGGAGCCCCTACGAGCAGTACTTC. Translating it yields CASSPSGSPYEQYF.

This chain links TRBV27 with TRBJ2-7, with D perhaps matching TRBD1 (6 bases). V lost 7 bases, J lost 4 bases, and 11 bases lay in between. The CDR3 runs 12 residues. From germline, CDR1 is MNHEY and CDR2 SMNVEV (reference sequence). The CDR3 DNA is TGTGCCAGCACCAACAGGGCGTACGAGCAGTACTTC. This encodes CASTNRAYEQYF.

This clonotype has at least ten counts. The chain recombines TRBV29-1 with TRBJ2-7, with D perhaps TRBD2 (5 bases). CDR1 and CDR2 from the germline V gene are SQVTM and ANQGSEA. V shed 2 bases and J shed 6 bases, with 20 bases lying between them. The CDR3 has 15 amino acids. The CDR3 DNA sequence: TGCAGCGTTGAAACGGAGGAGCGCCCGCCTGGCGAGCAGTACTTC. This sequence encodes CSVETEERPPGEQYF.

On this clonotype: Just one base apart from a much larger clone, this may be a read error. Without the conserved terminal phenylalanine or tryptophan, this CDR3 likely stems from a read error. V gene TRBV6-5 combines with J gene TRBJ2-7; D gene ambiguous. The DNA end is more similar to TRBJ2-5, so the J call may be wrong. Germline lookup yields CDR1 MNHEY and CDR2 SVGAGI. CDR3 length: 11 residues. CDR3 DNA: TGTGCCAGCAGCTACTCGGAGACCCAGTACCTC. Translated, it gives CASSYSETQYL.

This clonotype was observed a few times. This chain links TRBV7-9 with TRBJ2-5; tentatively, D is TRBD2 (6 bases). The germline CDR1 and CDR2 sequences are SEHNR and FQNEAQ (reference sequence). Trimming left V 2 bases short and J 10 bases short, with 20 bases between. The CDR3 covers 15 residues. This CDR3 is CASSLTGIKGGVQYF. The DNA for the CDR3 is TGTGCCAGCAGCTTAACGGGGATCAAGGGCGGGGTCCAGTACTTC.

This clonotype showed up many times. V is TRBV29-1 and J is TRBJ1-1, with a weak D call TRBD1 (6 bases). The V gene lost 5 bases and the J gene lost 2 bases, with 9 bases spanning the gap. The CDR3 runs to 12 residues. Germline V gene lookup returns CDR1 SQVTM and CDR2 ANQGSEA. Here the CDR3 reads CSVRTENTEAFF. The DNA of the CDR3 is TGCAGCGTTCGGACAGAAAACACTGAAGCTTTCTTT.

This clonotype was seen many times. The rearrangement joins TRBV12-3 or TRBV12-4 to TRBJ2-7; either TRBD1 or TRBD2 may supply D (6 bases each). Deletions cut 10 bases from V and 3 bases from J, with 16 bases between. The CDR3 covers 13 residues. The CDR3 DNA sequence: TGTGCCATCTCAGGGGAGGACCTCTACGAGCAGTACTTC. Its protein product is CAISGEDLYEQYF.

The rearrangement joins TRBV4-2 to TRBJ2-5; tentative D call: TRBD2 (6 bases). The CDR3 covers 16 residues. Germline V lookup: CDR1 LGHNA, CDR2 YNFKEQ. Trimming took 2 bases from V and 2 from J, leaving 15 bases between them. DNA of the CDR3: TGTGCCAGCAGCCAATGGCTAGCGAGAGAGCAAGAGACCCAGTACTTC. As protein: CASSQWLAREQETQYF.

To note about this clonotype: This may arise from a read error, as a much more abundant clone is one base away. The CDR3 region has the DNA TGCGCCAGCAGCCAAAATAGTAAGGAGAAACTGCTTTTT. This gives the protein CASSQNSKEKLLF. This sequence joins TRBV4-3 and TRBJ1-4; D is unresolved. Germline CDR1 is LGHNA and CDR2 is YSLEER. The CDR3 contains 13 residues.

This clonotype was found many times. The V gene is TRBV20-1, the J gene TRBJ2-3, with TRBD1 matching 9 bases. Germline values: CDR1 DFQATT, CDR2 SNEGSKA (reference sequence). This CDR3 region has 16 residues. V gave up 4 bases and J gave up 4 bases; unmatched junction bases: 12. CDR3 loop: CSAMIRDREVPDTQYF. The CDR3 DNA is TGCAGTGCTATGATTCGGGACAGGGAGGTTCCAGATACGCAGTATTTT.

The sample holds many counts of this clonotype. This CDR3 reads CASSFVGGAVSDTQYF. The CDR3 DNA reads as TGCGCCAGCAGCTTCGTCGGGGGGGCGGTATCAGATACGCAGTATTTT. The genes are TRBV5-1 and TRBJ2-3; 8 nucleotides match TRBD2. Trimming took 2 bases from V and 4 from J; bases not matched to a gene: 9. The CDR3 is 16 amino acids. CDR1 and CDR2 (germline): SGHRS, YFSETQ.

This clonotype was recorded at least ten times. Here the CDR3 reads CATALGTGLSYEQYF. The CDR3 DNA follows: TGTGCCACCGCTCTTGGGACAGGACTCTCCTACGAGCAGTACTTC. The genes are TRBV5-4 and TRBJ2-7, with TRBD1 matching 8 bases. Germline-derived CDR1 and CDR2 are SGHNT and YYREEE (reference sequence). The CDR3 runs to 15 residues. V lost 9 bases to trimming and J lost 0 bases; unmatched junction nucleotides: 11.

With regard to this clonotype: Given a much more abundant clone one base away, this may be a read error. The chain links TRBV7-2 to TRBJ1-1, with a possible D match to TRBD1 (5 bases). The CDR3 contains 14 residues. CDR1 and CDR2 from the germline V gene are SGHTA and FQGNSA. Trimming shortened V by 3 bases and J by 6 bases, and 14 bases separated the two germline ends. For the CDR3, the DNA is TGTGCCAGCAGCTTTGAGGGGTCGGGCGCTGAAGCTTTCTTT. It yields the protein CASSFEGSGAEAFF.

DNA of the CDR3: TGTGCCAGCACCTCCGGGGGGGGATCACCCTACGAGCAGTACTTC. This translates into CASTSGGGSPYEQYF. This chain links TRBV12-3 or TRBV12-4 with TRBJ2-7; 8 bases map to TRBD2. V was clipped by 7 bases and J by 2 bases; unmatched bases: 10. CDR3 length: 15 amino acids.

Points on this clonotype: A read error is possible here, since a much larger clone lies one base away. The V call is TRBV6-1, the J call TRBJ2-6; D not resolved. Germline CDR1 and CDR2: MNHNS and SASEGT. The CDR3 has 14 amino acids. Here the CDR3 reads CANSEALGANVLTF. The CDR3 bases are TGTGCCAACAGTGAGGCACTTGGGGCCAACGTCCTGACTTTC.

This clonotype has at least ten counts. CDR3 region: CASSIGLSNEAFF. The CDR3 region has the DNA TGTGCCAGTAGTATTGGTCTCAGTAATGAAGCTTTCTTT. The J gene is TRBJ1-1, the V gene TRBV19, with unresolved D. The CDR3 has 13 amino acids. The germline gives CDR1 LNHDA, CDR2 SQIVND (reference sequence). With 3 bases removed from V and 7 bases from J, the gap between germline ends came to 12 bases.

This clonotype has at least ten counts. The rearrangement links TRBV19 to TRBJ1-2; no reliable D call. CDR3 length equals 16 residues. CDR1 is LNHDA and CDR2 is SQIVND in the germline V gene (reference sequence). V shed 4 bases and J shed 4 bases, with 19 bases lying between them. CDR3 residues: CASSTPSAFPFYGYTF. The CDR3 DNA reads TGTGCCAGTAGTACTCCTTCCGCGTTTCCTTTCTATGGCTACACCTTC.

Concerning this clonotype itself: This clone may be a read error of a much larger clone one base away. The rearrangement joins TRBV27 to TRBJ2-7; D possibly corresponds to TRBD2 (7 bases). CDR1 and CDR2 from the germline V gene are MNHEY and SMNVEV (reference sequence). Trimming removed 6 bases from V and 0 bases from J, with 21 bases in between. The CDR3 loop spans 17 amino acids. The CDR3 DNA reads TGTGCCAGCAGCCATGAGGGGGGGTCCAAAAACTCCTACGAGCAGTACTTC. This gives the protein CASSHEGGSKNSYEQYF.

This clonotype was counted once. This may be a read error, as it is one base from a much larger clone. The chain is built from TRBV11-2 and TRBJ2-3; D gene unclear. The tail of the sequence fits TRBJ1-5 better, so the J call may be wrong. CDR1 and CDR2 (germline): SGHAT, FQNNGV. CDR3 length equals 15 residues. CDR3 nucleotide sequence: TGTGCCAGCAGCACCCTCCTAGCCCCAACAGATACGCAGCATTTT. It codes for CASSTLLAPTDTQHF.